The table lists the clone carrying this T cell receptor (beta chain) with a few counts. Its cognate antigen is unknown. For ophthalmopathy patients, the Clinical Activity Score was at least 3 and the NOSPECS grade at least 4; duration was under 3 months. From 8.5 to 10 ml of fresh peripheral blood, PBMCs were isolated. The length of the CDR3 is 14 residues. V dropped 2 bases and J dropped 6 bases, with 13 bases sitting between them. The V gene's germline CDR1 is ENHRY and CDR2 SYGVKD. RNA transcripts provided the source from which TCR beta CDR3 regions were amplified. RT-PCR in the first round (using the HTBI primer set) targeted the TCR CDR3. TCRdb processed the multiplex PCR reads anew with MiXCR; each CDR3 protein has one entry. The profile covers around 370,000 distinct CDR3 sequences, with 18% appearing a single time and 35% to 45% taken by the ten largest. The sample belongs to a study of T cells in Graves' hyperthyroidism and ophthalmopathy. Study results and limitations: It was a median approximately 6.9 months before onset that the model predicted ophthalmopathy. Blood shared most expanded thyroid clonotypes above 0.001.

The chain combines TRBV10-3 with TRBJ1-2; D remains unclear. Material: blood. This receptor was identified in a man aged 18 to 30 with Graves' ophthalmopathy. The CDR3 DNA reads as TGTGCCATCAGTGAGAGGCCGACATTCAATGGCTACACCTTC. This sequence encodes CAISERPTFNGYTF.